The clone carrying this T cell receptor beta chain was seen more than once but under ten times. The investigators reverse transcribed all of the isolated RNA, so they sequenced expressed TCRB transcripts. Only in-frame clones appear in the TCRdb table, and some are missing; sequencing was by immunoSEQ multiplex PCR. The sample lists roughly 250,000 clones; 9.6% were seen once. This specimen belongs to a study of beta chain features in type 1 diabetes. The CDR3 covers 16 residues. The trim removed 4 bases at V and 3 bases at J, leaving 4 bases unmatched. Germline V gene sequence: CDR1 SGHDN, CDR2 FVKESK.

The sequenced material came from naive CD4+ T cells from blood. V gene TRBV14 combines with J gene TRBJ2-3; 13 bases align to TRBD2. The clonotype comes from a woman aged 18-29 years in good health. As DNA, the CDR3 is TGTGCCAGCAGCCCCAGACTAGCGGGGGGAACAGATACGCAGTATTTT. Translated: CASSPRLAGGTDTQYF.